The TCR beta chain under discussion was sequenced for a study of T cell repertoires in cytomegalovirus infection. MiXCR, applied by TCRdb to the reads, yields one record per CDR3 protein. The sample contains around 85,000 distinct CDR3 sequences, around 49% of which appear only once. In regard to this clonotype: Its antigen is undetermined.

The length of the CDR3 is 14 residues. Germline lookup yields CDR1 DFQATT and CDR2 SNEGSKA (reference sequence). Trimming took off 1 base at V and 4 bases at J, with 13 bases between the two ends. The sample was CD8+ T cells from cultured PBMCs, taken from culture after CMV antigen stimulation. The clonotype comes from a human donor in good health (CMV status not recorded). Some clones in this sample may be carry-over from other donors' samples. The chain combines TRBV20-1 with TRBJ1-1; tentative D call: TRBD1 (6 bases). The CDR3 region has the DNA TGCAGTGCTAGAGTATCGCAGGGGAGCACTGAAGCTTTCTTT. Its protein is CSARVSQGSTEAFF.